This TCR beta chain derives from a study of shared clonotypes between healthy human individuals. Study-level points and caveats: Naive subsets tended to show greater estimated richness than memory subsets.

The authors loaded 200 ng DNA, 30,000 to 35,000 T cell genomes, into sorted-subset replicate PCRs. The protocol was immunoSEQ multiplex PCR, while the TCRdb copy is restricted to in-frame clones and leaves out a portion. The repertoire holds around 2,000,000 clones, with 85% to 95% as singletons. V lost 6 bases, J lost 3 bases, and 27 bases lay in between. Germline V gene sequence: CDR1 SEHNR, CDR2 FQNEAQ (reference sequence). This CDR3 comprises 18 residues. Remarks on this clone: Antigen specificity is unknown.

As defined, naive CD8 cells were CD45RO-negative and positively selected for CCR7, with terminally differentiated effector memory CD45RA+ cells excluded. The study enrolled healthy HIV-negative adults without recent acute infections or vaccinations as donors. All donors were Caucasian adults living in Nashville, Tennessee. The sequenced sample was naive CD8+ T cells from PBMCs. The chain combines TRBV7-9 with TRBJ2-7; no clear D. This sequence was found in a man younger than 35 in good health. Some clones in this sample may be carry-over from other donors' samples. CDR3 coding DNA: TGTGCCAGCAGTCGGATAAGGGTTTCGACCCCGAAGGACTACGAGCAGTACTTC. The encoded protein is CASSRIRVSTPKDYEQYF.